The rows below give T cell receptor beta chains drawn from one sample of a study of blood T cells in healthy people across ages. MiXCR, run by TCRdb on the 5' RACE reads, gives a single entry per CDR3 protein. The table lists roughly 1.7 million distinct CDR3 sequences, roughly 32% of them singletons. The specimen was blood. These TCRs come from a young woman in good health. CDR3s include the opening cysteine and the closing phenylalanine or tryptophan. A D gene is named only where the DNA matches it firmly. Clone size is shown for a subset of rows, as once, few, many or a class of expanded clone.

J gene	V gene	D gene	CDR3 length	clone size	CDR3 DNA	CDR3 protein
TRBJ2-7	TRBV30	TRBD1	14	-	TGTGCCTGGAGTTCCGAGGACAGGGGGTACGAGCAGTACTTC	CAWSSEDRGYEQYF
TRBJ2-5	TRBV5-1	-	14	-	TGCACCAGCAGCGAATACAGCCTCCAAGAGACCCAGTACTTC	CTSSEYSLQETQYF
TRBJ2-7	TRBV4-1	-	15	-	TGCGCCAGCAGCTATCCCGGGAAGGGGGAGTACGAGCAGTACTTC	CASSYPGKGEYEQYF
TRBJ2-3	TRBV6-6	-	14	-	TGTGCCAGCAGGGGGACGGGGGGCGGAGATACGCAGTATTTT	CASRGTGGGDTQYF
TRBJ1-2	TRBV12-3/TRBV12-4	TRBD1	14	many	TGTGCCAGCAGCATGACAGGGGCCACGAGTGGCTACACCTTC	CASSMTGATSGYTF
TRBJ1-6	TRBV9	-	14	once	TGTGCCAGCAGCGAACAGGGCGTTGGTTCACCCCCCCACTTT	CASSEQGVGSPPHF
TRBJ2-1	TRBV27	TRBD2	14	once	TGTGCCAGCAATCCCAGCGACTCGGGGGGGGAGCAGTTCTTC	CASNPSDSGGEQFF
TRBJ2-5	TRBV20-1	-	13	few	TGCAGTGCTGGGGTCCCACAGGGAGAGACCCAGTACTTC	CSAGVPQGETQYF
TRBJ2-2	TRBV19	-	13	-	TGTGCCAGCACGAGTAGCGGAGCCGGGGAGCTGTTTTTT	CASTSSGAGELFF
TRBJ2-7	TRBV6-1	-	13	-	TGTGCCAGCAGTGAAATCGAGGAGGAACGGCAGTACTTC	CASSEIEEERQYF
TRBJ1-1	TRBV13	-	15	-	TGTGCCAGCAGCTTACAGGGAGGACTGAACACTGAAGCTTTCTTT	CASSLQGGLNTEAFF
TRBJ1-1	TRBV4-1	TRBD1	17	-	TGCGCCAGCAGCCAGGTCCCGGGACAGGGACCGAACACTGAAGCTTTCTTT	CASSQVPGQGPNTEAFF
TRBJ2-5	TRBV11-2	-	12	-	TGTGCCAGCAGCCAAATAAGCAGGTCCCAGTACTTC	CASSQISRSQYF
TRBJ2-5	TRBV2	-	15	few	TGTGCCAGCAGTGTTCCCGGGACGGGCCAAGAGACCCAGTACTTC	CASSVPGTGQETQYF
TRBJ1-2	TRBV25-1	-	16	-	TGTGCCAGCAGTGAATTTAAAGCAGGCAGGAACTATGGCTACACCTTC	CASSEFKAGRNYGYTF
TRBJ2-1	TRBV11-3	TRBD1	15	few	TGTGCCAGCAGCCTCCGGGACAGGGGGCACAATGAGCAGTTCTTC	CASSLRDRGHNEQFF
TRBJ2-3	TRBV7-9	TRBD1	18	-	TGTGCCAGCAGCTTACCACCGGGACAGGGTTTAAGCACAGATACGCAGTATTTT	CASSLPPGQGLSTDTQYF
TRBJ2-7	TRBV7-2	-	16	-	TGTGCCAGCAGCCATCGCGGCCGGGGCAATCGATACGAGCAGTACTTC	CASSHRGRGNRYEQYF
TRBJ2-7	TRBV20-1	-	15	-	TGCAGTGCCCCAGAGGTGAGGGGGAGCTCCTACGAGCAGTACTTC	CSAPEVRGSSYEQYF
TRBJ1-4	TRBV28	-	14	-	TGTGCCAGCAGTTTCGGTCCGCAGGGCGAAAAACTGTTTTTT	CASSFGPQGEKLFF
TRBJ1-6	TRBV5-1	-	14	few	TGCGCCAGCAGGCCCGGGACCCATAATTCACCCCTCCACTTT	CASRPGTHNSPLHF
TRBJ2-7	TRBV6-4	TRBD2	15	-	TGTGCCAGCAGTGAAGTGTTAGCGGGAAATTACGAGCAGTACTTC	CASSEVLAGNYEQYF
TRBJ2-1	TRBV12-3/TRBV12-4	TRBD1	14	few	TGTGCCAGCAGACGATCAGGGGGCCAGCCCCGGCAGTTCTTC	CASRRSGGQPRQFF
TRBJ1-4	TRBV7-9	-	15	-	TGTGCCAGCAGCTTATTAGCAGGAAGGGGTGAAAAACTGTTTTTT	CASSLLAGRGEKLFF
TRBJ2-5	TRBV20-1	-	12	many	TGCAGTGCTCGGCCCGTCCAAGAGACCCAGTACTTC	CSARPVQETQYF
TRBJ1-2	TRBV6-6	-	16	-	TGTGCCAGCAGATTCACCGGGAGAACAGCCGAGACCGGCTACACCTTC	CASRFTGRTAETGYTF
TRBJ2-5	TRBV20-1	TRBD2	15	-	TGCAGTGCTAGCCCGCTAGCGGGGCGCCAAGAGACCCAGTACTTC	CSASPLAGRQETQYF
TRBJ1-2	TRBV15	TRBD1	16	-	TGTGCCACCAGTCCACAGGGGGTAATATCTAACTATGGCTACACCTTC	CATSPQGVISNYGYTF
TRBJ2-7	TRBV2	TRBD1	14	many	TGTGCCAGCAGCCCGGGACAGGGGGTGAACGAGCAGTACTTC	CASSPGQGVNEQYF